This TCR beta chain was obtained from a study of CD8+ T cells in alopecia areata (dated by TCRdb to the late 2010s). Describing the broader study: The treated patients took part in an open-label pilot trial in which moderate-to-severe alopecia areata was treated with oral tofacitinib at 5 to 10 mg twice daily. High-throughput TCRbeta sequencing was used to examine T cell clonal expansion in alopecia areata in both the C3H/HeJ mouse model and human patients. Patients on tofacitinib were biopsied at baseline and after 4 and 24 weeks of treatment, and several of the patients also had a later scalp biopsy. The SALT score, which quantifies the percentage of affected scalp surface area, was used to measure disease severity in treated patients. Scalp clonality was compared across normal scalp (n=4), patchy alopecia areata scalp (n=8), and alopecia totalis/universalis scalp (n=8). Tofacitinib was administered for 6 to 18 months, and 6 months of follow-up off drug were then conducted to assess delayed response and recurrence. The RNA source kit depended on sample type: the PAXgene miRNA kit for fixed scalp, the miRNeasy kit for PBMCs, and the RNeasy kit for mouse skin. TCRbeta CDR3 regions were amplified by immunoSEQ multiplex PCR with 35 Vbeta forward and 13 Jbeta reverse primers. Human TCRbeta sequencing covered scalp tissue and sorted CD4+ and CD8+ peripheral blood T cells from patchy and totalis/universalis alopecia areata patients and healthy controls.

In the case of this clone: Its antigen has not been determined. No much larger clonotype is one base removed from it; base qualities were not supplied.

What the work shows at the level of the full study, not this receptor alone: Because the treated cohort was small and had only one nonresponder, larger studies are needed to examine links between baseline CD8+ expansion and response. Tofacitinib significantly lowered scalp clonality and the number of expanded CD8+ clones among the top 100 scalp clones. Shared TCR sequences between patients were less evident than in mice, which may be partly attributable to HLA diversity in the patient population. Higher clonality and more expanded CD8+ clones were observed in lesional scalp than in normal scalp, particularly in alopecia totalis/universalis, a finding suggestive of antigenic drive. Many expanded lesional clones were found to persist in scalp and blood during tofacitinib treatment, and relapse after treatment cessation may be partly explained by this persistence. Resident alphabeta T cells in normal human skin are also sequenced, complicating scalp TCR repertoire analysis, unlike mouse skin dominated by gammadelta T cells.

The CDR3 starts with the cysteine, ends with the phenylalanine, and has 14 residues. Only the CDR3 portion is preserved as DNA: 42 bases, with reading frame beginning at the first base. Between the V and J ends, shortened by 2 bases and 3 bases respectively, the junction contains 10 bases. The germline V gene gives CDR1 as MDHEN and CDR2 as SYDVKM. Receptor libraries were prepared by the immunoSEQ multiplex PCR assay. RNA was extracted from all samples and reverse transcribed into cDNA, which served as template for TCR sequencing. First-strand cDNA was synthesized with SuperScript III using a 2:1 mix of oligo-dT and random hexamers. A synthetic immune receptor repertoire was used to gauge amplification bias, and whatever bias remained was removed computationally. As for how the authors treated the data: After raw reads were preprocessed to remove errors, the CDR3 was defined following IMGT conventions as running from the conserved cysteine to phenylalanine. Clonality was calculated as 1 minus Shannon entropy normalized by log2 of the number of productive unique TCRs. Whether scalp clones were CD4 or CD8 was inferred by matching scalp TCRbeta sequences against CD4 and CD8 repertoires sorted from blood. This immuneACCESS table, as held by TCRdb, lists in-frame sequences with V and J called but not all clones. Of the missing ones, under half trace to an unresolved V gene in checked studies; the others have no known cause. For V, J and clone size, that table is used; D and trimming come from the DNA. Present in this sample are around 300,000 clones, around three fifths of which were seen just once. Roughly 0.88% of the sample rests with the top ten.

Explained via the paper, the treatment or condition label denotes: oral pan-JAK inhibitor, 5-10 mg twice daily. From alopecia areata patients, peripheral blood was collected along with lesional scalp punch biopsies. PBMCs were isolated by density centrifugation and stained for CD3, CD4 and CD8, and CD4+ and CD8+ T cells were sorted on a FACSAria. The sequencing used CD4+ T cells sorted from blood, collected between weeks 51 and 54, from a patient treated with tofacitinib. The TCR comes from a human donor with alopecia areata. The chain uses TRBV28 and TRBJ2-5; the D gene is possibly TRBD1, with 5 bases matching. The sequenced DNA: TGTGCCAGCAGTTTAAATGGCAGGGAAGAGACCCAGTACTTC. The encoded protein is CASSLNGREETQYF.